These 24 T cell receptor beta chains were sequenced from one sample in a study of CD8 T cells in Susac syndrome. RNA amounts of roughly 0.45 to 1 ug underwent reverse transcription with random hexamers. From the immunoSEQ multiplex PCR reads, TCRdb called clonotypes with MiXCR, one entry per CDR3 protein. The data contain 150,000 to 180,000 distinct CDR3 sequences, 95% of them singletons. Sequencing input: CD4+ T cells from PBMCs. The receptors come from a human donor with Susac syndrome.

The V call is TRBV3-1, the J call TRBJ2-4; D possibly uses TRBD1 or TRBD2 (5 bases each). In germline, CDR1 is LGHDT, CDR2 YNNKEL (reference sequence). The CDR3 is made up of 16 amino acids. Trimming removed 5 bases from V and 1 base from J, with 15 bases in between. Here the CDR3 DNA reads TGTGCCAGCAGCAGGGGTGTTAGCGCGGCCAAAAACATTCAGTACTTC. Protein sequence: CASSRGVSAAKNIQYF.

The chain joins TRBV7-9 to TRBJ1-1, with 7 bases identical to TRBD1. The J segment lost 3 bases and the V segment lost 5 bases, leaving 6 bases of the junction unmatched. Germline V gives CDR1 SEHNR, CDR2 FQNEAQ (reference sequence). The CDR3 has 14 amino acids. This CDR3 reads CASSPTTGDTEAFF. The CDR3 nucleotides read TGTGCCAGCAGCCCGACAACAGGGGACACTGAAGCTTTCTTT.

The CDR3 spells CATSDWGRNYGYTF. The CDR3, as DNA: TGTGCCACCAGTGACTGGGGCAGGAACTATGGCTACACCTTC. This chain joins TRBV24-1 and TRBJ1-2, with TRBD1 as a possible D gene (5 bases). With 4 bases removed from V and 2 bases from J, the gap between germline ends came to 10 bases. Germline assignment: CDR1 KGHDR and CDR2 SFDVKD. This CDR3 has 14 residues.

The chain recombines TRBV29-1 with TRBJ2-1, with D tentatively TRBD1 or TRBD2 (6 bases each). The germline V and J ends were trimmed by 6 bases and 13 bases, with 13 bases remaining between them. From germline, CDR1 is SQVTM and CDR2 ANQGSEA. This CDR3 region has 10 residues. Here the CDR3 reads CSVEGGLQFF. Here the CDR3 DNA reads TGCAGCGTGGAGGGGGGACTCCAGTTCTTC.

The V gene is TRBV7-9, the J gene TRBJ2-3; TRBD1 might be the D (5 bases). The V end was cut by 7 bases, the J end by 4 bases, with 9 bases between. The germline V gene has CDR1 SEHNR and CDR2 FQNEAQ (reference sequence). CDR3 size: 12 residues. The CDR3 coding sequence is TGTGCCAGCACCCTAGGGGCAGATACGCAGTATTTT. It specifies CASTLGADTQYF.

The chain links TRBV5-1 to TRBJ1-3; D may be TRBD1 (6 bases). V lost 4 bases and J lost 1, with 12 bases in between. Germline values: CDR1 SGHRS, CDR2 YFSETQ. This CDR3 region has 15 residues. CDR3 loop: CASSKNTGSGNTIYF. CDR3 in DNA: TGCGCCAGCAGCAAAAACACAGGGTCTGGAAACACCATATATTTT.

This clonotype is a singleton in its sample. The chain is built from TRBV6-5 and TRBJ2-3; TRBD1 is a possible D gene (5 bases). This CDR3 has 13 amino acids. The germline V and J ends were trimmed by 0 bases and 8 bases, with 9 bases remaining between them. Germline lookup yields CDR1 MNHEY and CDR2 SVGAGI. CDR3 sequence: CASSYSRGTTQYF. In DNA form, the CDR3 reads TGTGCCAGCAGTTACTCAAGGGGTACTACGCAGTATTTT.

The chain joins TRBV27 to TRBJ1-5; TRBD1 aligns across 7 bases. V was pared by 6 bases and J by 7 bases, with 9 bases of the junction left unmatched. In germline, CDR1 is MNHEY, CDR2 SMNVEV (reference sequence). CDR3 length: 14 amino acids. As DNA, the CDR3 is TGTGCCAGCAGCCCTAACAGGGGAGGGCAGCCCCAGCATTTT. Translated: CASSPNRGGQPQHF.

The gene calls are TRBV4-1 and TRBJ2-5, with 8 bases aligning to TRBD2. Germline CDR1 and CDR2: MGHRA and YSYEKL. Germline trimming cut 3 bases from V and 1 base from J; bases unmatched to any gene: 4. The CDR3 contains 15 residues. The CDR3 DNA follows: TGCGCCAGCAGCCATTTAGCGGGGCTCCAAGAGACCCAGTACTTC. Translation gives CASSHLAGLQETQYF.

CDR3 bases: TGTGCCAGCGCTACCCCGGGGCTAGGGACAGATACGCAGTATTTT. Translating gives CASATPGLGTDTQYF. The chain joins TRBV6-2 or TRBV6-3 to TRBJ2-3; tentatively, D is TRBD1 or TRBD2 (5 bases each). Germline V gives CDR1 MNHEY, CDR2 SVGEGT. The CDR3 runs 15 residues. V lost 8 bases and J lost 3, with 18 bases in between.

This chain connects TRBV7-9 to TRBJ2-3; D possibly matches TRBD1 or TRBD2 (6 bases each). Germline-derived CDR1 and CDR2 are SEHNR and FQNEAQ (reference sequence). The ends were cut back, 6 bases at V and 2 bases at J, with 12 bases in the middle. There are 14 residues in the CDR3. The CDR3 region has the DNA TGTGCCAGCAGGACAGGACTATACACAGATACGCAGTATTTT. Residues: CASRTGLYTDTQYF.

CDR3 nucleotide sequence: TGCAGTGCTAGAGCCCTAGCGGGAGATCAAGAGACCCAGTACTTC. Translating it yields CSARALAGDQETQYF. The J gene is TRBJ2-5, the V gene TRBV20-1, with TRBD2 matching 10 bases. Germline V lookup: CDR1 DFQATT, CDR2 SNEGSKA (reference sequence). The ends lost 1 base at V and 2 bases at J; junction bases unmatched: 4. The CDR3 consists of 15 residues.

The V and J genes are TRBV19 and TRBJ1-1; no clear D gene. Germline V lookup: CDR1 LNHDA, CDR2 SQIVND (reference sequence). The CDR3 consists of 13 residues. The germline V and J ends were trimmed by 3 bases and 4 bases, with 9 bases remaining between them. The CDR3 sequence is CASSILGGTEAFF. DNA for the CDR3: TGTGCCAGTAGTATTTTAGGCGGCACTGAAGCTTTCTTT.

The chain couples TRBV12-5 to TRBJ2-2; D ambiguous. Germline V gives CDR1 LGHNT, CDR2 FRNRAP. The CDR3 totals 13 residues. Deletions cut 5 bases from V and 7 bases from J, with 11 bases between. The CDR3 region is CASGQRSGGELFF. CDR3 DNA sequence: TGTGCTAGTGGTCAACGTAGTGGCGGGGAGCTGTTTTTT.

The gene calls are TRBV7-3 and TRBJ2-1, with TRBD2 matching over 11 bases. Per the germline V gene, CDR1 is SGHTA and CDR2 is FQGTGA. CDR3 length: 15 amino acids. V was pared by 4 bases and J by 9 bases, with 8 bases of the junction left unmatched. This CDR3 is CASSSVAGGRGEQFF. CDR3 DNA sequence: TGTGCCAGCAGCTCTGTAGCGGGGGGGCGAGGTGAGCAGTTCTTC. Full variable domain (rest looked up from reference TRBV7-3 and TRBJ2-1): GAGVSQTPSNKVTEKGKYVELRCDPISGHTALYWYRQSLGQGPEFLIYFQGTGAADDSGLPNDRFFAVRPEGSVSTLKIQRTERGDSAVYLCASSSVAGGRGEQFFGPGTRLTVL.

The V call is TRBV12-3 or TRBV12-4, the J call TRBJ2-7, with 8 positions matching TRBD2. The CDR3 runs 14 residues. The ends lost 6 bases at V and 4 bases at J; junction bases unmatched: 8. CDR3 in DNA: TGTGCCAGCAGGGCGGGGGGTCCCACGTACGAGCAGTACTTC. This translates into CASRAGGPTYEQYF.

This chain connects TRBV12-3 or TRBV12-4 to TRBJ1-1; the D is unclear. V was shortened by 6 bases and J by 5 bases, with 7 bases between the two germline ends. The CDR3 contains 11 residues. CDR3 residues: CASSTGTEAFF. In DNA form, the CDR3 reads TGTGCCAGCAGCACGGGGACTGAAGCTTTCTTT.

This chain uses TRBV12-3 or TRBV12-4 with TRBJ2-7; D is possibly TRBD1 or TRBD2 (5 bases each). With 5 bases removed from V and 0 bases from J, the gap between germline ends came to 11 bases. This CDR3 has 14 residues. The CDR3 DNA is TGTGCCAGCAGTCGGGACGTTAGCTCCTACGAGCAGTACTTC. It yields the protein CASSRDVSSYEQYF.

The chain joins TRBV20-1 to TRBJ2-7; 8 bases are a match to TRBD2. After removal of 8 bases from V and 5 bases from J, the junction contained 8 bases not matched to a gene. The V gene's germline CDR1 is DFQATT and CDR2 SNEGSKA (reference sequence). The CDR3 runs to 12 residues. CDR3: CSPNRRGDEQYF. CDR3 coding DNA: TGCAGTCCTAATAGGCGGGGGGACGAGCAGTACTTC.

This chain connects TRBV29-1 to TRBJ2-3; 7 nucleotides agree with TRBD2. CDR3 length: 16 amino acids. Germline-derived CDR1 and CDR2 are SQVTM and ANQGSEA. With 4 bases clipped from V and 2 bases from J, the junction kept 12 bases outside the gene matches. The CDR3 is CSVGSPAGDLTDTQYF. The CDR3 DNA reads TGCAGCGTTGGATCCCCGGCGGGGGACCTCACAGATACGCAGTATTTT.

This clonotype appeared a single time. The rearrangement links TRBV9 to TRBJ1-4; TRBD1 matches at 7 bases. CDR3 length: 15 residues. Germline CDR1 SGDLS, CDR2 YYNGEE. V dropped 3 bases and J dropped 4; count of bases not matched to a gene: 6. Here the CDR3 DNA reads TGTGCCAGCAGCGCCCGGACAGGCCTTAATGAAAAACTGTTTTTT. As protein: CASSARTGLNEKLFF.

The CDR3 protein is CASSSGTSSGETQYF. The CDR3 coding sequence is TGTGCCAGCAGCTCGGGGACTAGTTCAGGAGAGACCCAGTACTTC. The chain combines TRBV7-2 with TRBJ2-5; 8 bases agree with TRBD2. Germline CDR1 is SGHTA and CDR2 is FQGNSA. The V and J ends lost 4 bases and 4 bases, in that order; junction bases with no gene match: 8. The CDR3 spans 15 residues.

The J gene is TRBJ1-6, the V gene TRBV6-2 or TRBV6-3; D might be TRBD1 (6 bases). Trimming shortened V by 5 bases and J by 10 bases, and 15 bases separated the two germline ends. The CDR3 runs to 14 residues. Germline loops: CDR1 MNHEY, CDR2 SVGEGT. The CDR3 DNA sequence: TGTGCCAGCAGTCTCCGGGACACTCAATCACCCCTCCACTTT. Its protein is CASSLRDTQSPLHF.

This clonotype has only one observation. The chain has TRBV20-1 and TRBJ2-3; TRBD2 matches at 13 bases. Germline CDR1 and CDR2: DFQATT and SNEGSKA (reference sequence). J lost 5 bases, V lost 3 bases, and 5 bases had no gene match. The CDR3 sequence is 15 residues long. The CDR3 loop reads CSASVLAGGGDTQYF. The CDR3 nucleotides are TGCAGTGCTAGCGTACTAGCGGGGGGGGGAGATACGCAGTATTTT.